This T cell receptor (beta chain) came from a study of T-cell reconstitution after alpha-beta-depleted transplantation in children (dated by TCRdb to the mid-2010s). The study in broad terms: T-cell immune reconstitution after TCRalphabeta/CD19-depleted allogeneic hematopoietic cell transplantation in children was quantitatively tracked in the study by means of TCR repertoire profiling.

The full study reports these points: Over the following months the frequencies of hyperexpanded clones went down, and after one year T-cell counts and TCRbeta diversity were mostly credited to newly produced T cells. In some patients, high TCRbeta diversity at day 60 was attributed to recipient T cells and intrathymic progenitors that had survived conditioning. The apparently early recovery of alphabetaT-cell counts about two months after transplant reportedly depended on only several hundred rapidly expanded clones that came from non-depleted graft cells.

The library relied on PCR. Sequencing relied on an Illumina HiSeq 2500. TCR libraries were prepared with molecular barcoding, using unique molecular identifiers to normalize TCRbeta repertoire quantification. The public reads were quality trimmed at Q25 with fastp and then assembled into clones with MiXCR by TCRdb, keeping productive beta chains. Rows are unified per CDR3 protein, each entry keeping the most common DNA and genes. Within this sample are fewer than 350,000 distinct CDR3 sequences, with over 7.5% of them counted one time only. 9.1% of the sample lies in the top ten. Counted from cysteine to phenylalanine, this CDR3 has 13 amino acids. Only the CDR3 portion is preserved as DNA: 39 bases, with reading frame beginning at the first base. V is cut by 4 bases and J by 9 bases, and the space between the germline ends is 19 bases. The germline V gene gives CDR1 as SQVTM and CDR2 as ANQGSEA. This clonotype was recorded at least ten times. The clone's antigen remains unknown. No base-level quality is on record; no much larger clone is a single base apart.

The treatment or condition label corresponds to: allogeneic hematopoietic cell transplantation with graft depleted of TCRalphabeta T cells and CD19 B cells. The children who served as transplant recipients had been given grafts of TCRalphabeta/CD19-depleted allogeneic hematopoietic cells. This chain joins TRBV29-1 to TRBJ2-7; the D gene is perhaps TRBD1 or TRBD2, as each covers 5 bases. Specimen: peripheral blood, collected 360 days after TCRalphabeta/CD19-depleted stem cell transplant. This sequence was found in a female patient aged 2-15 years who had a stem cell transplant for Fanconi anemia, so the T cells may come from the graft donor. The bases are TGCAGCGTTGGGACTGGGGGTCGGGTAGGGCAGTACTTC. Its translation is CSVGTGGRVGQYF.